A selection of T cell receptor beta chains follows, all from one sample in a study of control samples from healthy donors and cancer patients. Produced via immunoSEQ multiplex PCR; TCRdb's table is partial and in-frame only. The sample has some 100,000 clones; more than 80% are singletons. Source material: blood. All receptors come from a man aged 18 to 29 in good health. Each CDR3 is given with its conserved first and last residue. D genes are given only for firm matches. A row's size may be missing; if present it is once, few, many or a size class.

V	J	D	size	DNA	CDR3
TRBV7-3	TRBJ2-1	TRBD2	NA	TGTGCCAGCAGCTTAAGGCCCTCTGGGAGCGGGAGGGACAATGAGCAGTTCTTC	CASSLRPSGSGRDNEQFF
TRBV2	TRBJ1-4	NA	NA	TGTGCCAGCAGTCAGGCACCGAGAGGCGAAAAACTGTTTTTT	CASSQAPRGEKLFF
TRBV5-8	TRBJ2-7	NA	NA	TGTGCCAGCACCCAGGGGAGGGTTGTGATCATGGGCGAGCAGTACTTC	CASTQGRVVIMGEQYF
TRBV30	TRBJ1-3	NA	NA	TGTGCCTGGAGAAAGATTGAAGGCCGATCCGGCTCTGGAAACACCATATATTTT	CAWRKIEGRSGSGNTIYF
TRBV5-1	TRBJ2-2	NA	once	TGCGCCAGCACCCTCCGGGGATTCGACACCGGGGAGCTGTTTTTT	CASTLRGFDTGELFF
TRBV25-1	TRBJ2-7	NA	NA	TGTGCCAGCAGTGCTCCCGGGACGGAGTCTTACGAGCAGTACTTC	CASSAPGTESYEQYF
TRBV5-4	TRBJ1-2	TRBD1	NA	TGTGCCAGCAGCTTGGTCGGACAGGGGTATCCTGGCTACACCTTC	CASSLVGQGYPGYTF
TRBV4-2	TRBJ1-3	NA	NA	TGTGCCAGCAGCCCCCCACCAGGCAGCTCTGGAAACACCATATATTTT	CASSPPPGSSGNTIYF
TRBV28	TRBJ1-4	NA	NA	TGTGCCAGCAGTTTAAAAATGGGGCGGATTAATGAAAAACTGTTTTTT	CASSLKMGRINEKLFF
TRBV15	TRBJ2-6	NA	NA	TGTGCCACCAGCAGAGCACTCTCGGGGGCCAACGTCCTGACTTTC	CATSRALSGANVLTF
TRBV5-6	TRBJ1-1	TRBD1	NA	TGTGCCAGCAGCGGGCAGGGGGCACCTTTCTTT	CASSGQGAPFF
TRBV25-1	TRBJ2-2	NA	NA	TGTGCCAGCAGTGACGCCTGGGCCACCGGGGAGCTGTTTTTT	CASSDAWATGELFF